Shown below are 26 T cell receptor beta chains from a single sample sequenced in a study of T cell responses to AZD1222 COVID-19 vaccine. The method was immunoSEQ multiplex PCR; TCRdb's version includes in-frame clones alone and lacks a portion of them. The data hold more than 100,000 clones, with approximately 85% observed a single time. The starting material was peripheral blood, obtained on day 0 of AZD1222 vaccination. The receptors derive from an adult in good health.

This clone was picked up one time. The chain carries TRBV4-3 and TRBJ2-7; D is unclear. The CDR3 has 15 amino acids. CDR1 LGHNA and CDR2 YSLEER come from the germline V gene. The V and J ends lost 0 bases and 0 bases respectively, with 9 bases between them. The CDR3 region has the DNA TGCGCCAGCAGCCAAGAAAGGTTGAGCTCCTACGAGCAGTACTTC. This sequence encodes CASSQERLSSYEQYF.

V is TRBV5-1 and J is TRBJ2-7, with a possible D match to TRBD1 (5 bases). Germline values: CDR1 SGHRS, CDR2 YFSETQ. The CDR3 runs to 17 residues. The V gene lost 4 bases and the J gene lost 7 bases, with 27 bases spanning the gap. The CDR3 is CASSPRTSGGRGLEQYF. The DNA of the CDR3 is TGCGCCAGCAGCCCAAGAACCTCCGGTGGTAGGGGCCTGGAGCAGTACTTC.

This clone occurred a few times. CDR3 nucleotide sequence: TGTGCCAGTAGTACAATTCGAATGTTGAGCAATCAGCCCCAGCATTTT. Translation gives CASSTIRMLSNQPQHF. The chain links TRBV19 to TRBJ1-5; no firm D call. Germline CDR1 and CDR2: LNHDA and SQIVND (reference sequence). V was pared by 4 bases and J by 1 base, with 14 bases between. The CDR3 has 16 amino acids.

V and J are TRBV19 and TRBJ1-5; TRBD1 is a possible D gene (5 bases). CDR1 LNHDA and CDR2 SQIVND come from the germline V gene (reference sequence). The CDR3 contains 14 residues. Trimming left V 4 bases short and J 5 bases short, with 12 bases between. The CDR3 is CASSKAGGHQPQHF. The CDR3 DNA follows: TGTGCCAGTAGTAAGGCGGGGGGTCATCAGCCCCAGCATTTT. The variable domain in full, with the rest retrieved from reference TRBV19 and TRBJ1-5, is DGGITQSPKYLFRKEGQNVTLSCEQNLNHDAMYWYRQDPGQGLRLIYYSQIVNDFQKGDIAEGYSVSREKKESFPLTVTSAQKNPTAFYLCASSKAGGHQPQHFGDGTRLSIL.

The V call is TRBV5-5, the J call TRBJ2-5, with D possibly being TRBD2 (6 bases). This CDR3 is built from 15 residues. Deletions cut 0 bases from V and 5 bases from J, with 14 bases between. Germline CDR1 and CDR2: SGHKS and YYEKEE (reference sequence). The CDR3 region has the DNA TGTGCCAGCAGCTTGGACCAGCTAGGGAGGGAGACCCAGTACTTC. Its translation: CASSLDQLGRETQYF. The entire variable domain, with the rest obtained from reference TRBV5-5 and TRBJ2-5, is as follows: DAGVTQSPTHLIKTRGQQVTLRCSPISGHKSVSWYQQVLGQGPQFIFQYYEKEERGRGNFPDRFSARQFPNYSSELNVNALLLGDSALYLCASSLDQLGRETQYFGPGTRLLVL.

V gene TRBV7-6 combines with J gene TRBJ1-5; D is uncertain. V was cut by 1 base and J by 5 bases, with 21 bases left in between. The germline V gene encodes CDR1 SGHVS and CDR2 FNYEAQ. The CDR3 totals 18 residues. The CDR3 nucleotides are TGTGCCAGCAGCTTAGTACCCCCGCGGGCGGCCCAAGATCAGCCCCAGCATTTT. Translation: CASSLVPPRAAQDQPQHF.

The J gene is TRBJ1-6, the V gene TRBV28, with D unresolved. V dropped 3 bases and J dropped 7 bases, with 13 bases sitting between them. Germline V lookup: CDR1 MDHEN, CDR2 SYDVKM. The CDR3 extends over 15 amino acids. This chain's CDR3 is CASSFGAARNSPLHF. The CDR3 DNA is TGTGCCAGCAGTTTCGGAGCAGCCAGGAATTCACCCCTCCACTTT.

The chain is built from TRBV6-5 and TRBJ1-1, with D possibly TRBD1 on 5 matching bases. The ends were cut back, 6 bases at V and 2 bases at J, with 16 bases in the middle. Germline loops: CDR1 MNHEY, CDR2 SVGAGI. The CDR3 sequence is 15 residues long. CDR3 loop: CASSLGGVPNTEAFF. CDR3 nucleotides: TGTGCCAGCAGCCTGGGGGGGGTCCCTAACACTGAAGCTTTCTTT.

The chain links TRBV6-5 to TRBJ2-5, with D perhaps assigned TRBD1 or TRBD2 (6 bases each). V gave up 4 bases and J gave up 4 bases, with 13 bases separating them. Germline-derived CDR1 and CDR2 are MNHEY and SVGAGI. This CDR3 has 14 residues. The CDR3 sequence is CASSWGASVETQYF. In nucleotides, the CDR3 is TGTGCCAGCAGTTGGGGGGCCTCGGTAGAGACCCAGTACTTC.

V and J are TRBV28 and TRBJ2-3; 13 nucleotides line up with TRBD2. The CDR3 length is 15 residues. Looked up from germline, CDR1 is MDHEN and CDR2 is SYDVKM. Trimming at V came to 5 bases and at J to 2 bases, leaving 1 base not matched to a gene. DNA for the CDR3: TGTGCCAGCAGTGGACTAGCGGGGGCCACAGATACGCAGTATTTT. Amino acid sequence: CASSGLAGATDTQYF.

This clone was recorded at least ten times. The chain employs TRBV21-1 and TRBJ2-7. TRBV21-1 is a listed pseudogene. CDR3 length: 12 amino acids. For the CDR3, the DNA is TGTGCCAGCAGCAAAGAAATCTACGAGCAGTACTTC. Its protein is CASSKEIYEQYF.

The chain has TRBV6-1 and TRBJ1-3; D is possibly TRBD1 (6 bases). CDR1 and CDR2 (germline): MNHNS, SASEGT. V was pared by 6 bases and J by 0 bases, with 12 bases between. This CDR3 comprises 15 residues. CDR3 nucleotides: TGTGCCAGCAGGGCGGGACATAACTCTGGAAACACCATATATTTT. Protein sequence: CASRAGHNSGNTIYF.

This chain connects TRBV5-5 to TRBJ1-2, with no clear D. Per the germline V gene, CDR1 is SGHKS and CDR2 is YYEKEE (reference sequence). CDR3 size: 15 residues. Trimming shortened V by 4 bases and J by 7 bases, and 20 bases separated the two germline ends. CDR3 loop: CASSPIPLTTGGYTF. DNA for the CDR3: TGTGCCAGCAGCCCTATCCCCTTGACGACGGGTGGCTACACCTTC.

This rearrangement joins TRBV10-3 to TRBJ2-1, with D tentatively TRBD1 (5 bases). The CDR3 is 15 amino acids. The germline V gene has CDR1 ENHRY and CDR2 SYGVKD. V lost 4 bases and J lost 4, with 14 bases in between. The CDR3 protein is CAISAGFDFYNEQFF. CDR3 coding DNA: TGTGCCATCAGTGCAGGGTTCGACTTTTACAATGAGCAGTTCTTC.

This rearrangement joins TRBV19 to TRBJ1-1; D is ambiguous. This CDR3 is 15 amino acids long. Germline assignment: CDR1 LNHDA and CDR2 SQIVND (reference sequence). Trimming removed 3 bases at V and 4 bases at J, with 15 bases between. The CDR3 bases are TGTGCCAGTAGTATTCGCCGTGTAGGGAGCACTGAAGCTTTCTTT. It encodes CASSIRRVGSTEAFF.

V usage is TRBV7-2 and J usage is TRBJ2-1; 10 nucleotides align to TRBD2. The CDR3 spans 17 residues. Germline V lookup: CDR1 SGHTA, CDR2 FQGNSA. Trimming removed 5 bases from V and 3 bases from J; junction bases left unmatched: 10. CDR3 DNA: TGTGCCAGCAGCACCTTAGCGGGGGGAACACTCTACAATGAGCAGTTCTTC. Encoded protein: CASSTLAGGTLYNEQFF.

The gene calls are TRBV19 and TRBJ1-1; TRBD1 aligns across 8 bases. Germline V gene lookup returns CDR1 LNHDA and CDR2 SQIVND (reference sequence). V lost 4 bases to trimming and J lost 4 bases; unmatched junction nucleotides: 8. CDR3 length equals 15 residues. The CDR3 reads CASSSPDRVVTEAFF. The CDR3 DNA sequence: TGTGCCAGTAGTAGCCCGGACAGGGTGGTCACTGAAGCTTTCTTT.

CDR3: CASSQEPAGGPGDTQYF. CDR3 DNA: TGCGCCAGCAGCCAAGAGCCAGCGGGGGGGCCAGGTGATACGCAGTATTTT. The rearrangement joins TRBV4-3 to TRBJ2-3; the match to TRBD2 covers 10 bases. CDR3 length equals 17 residues. V trimming: 0 bases; J trimming: 6 bases; junction bases outside the gene matches: 9. Germline assignment: CDR1 LGHNA and CDR2 YSLEER.

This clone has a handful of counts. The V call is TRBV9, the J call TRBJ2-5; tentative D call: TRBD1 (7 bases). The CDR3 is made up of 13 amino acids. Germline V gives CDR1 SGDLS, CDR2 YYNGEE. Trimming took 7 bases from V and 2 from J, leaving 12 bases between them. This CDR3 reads CASSGGFQETQYF. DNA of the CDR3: TGTGCCAGCTCAGGGGGGTTTCAAGAGACCCAGTACTTC.

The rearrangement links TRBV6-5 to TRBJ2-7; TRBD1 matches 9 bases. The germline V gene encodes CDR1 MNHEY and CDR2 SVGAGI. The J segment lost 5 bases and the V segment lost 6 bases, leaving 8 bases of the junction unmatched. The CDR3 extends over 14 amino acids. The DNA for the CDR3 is TGTGCCAGCAGAACCCGGGACAGGGTCCACGAGCAGTACTTC. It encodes CASRTRDRVHEQYF.

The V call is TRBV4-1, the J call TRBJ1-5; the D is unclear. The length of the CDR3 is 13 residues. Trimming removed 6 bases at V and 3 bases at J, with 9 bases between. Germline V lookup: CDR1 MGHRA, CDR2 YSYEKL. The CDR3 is CASSPEANQPQHF. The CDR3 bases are TGCGCCAGCAGTCCGGAGGCCAATCAGCCCCAGCATTTT.

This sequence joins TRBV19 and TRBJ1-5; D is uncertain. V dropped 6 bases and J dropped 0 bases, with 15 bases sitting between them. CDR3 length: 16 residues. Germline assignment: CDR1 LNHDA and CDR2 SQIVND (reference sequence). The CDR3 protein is CASSLKTGNSNQPQHF. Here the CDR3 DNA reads TGTGCCAGTAGCCTAAAAACGGGGAATAGCAATCAGCCCCAGCATTTT.

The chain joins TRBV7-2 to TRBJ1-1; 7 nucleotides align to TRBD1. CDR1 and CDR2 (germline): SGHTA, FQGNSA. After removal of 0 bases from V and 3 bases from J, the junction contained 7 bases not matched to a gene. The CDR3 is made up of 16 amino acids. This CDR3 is CASSLAQGRIHTEAFF. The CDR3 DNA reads TGTGCCAGCAGCTTAGCACAGGGGAGGATCCACACTGAAGCTTTCTTT.

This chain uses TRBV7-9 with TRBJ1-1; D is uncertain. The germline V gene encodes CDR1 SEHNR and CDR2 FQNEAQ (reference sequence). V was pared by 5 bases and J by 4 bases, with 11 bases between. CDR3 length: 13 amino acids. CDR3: CASSPPGATEAFF. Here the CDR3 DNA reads TGTGCCAGCAGCCCCCCGGGTGCCACTGAAGCTTTCTTT.

The CDR3 loop reads CASTGENSPLHF. CDR3 DNA sequence: TGTGCCAGCACCGGGGAGAATTCACCCCTCCACTTT. The chain carries TRBV2 and TRBJ1-6; no firm D call. The CDR3 spans 12 residues. Germline V lookup: CDR1 SNHLY, CDR2 FYNNEI. Trimming took off 7 bases at V and 7 bases at J, with 8 bases between the two ends.

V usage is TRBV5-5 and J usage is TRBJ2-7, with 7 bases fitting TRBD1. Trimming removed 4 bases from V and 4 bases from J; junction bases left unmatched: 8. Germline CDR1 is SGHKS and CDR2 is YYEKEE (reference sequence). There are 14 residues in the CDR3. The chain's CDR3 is CASSPTGQSYEQYF. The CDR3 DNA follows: TGTGCCAGCAGCCCAACGGGACAGAGTTACGAGCAGTACTTC.